This TCR beta chain originates from a study of cytomegalovirus exposure and HLA in healthy donors. Study-wide points: On later analysis, the bulk of CMV-associated TCR beta chains appeared to be HLA-restricted. The study labeled 150 or so TCR beta chains cytomegalovirus-associated. Analysis performed later found more than 15,000 TCR beta sequences associated with HLA alleles at 0.05 false discovery rate.

Germline CDR1 MGHDK, CDR2 SYGVNS. This CDR3 is built from 17 residues. Trimming removed 3 bases at V and 5 bases at J, with 22 bases between. Vbeta (60) and Jbeta (13) primers were used in the PCR. Generated by immunoSEQ multiplex PCR, the TCRdb table keeps only in-frame clones and is missing some. The sample has tens of thousands of clones; around three quarters are singletons. Points on this clone: No antigen is known for it.

The receptor comes from a male donor in good health and CMV-seronegative. The genes are TRBV25-1 and TRBJ1-2; no clear D gene. Sequenced material: PBMCs. The CDR3 here is CASSDDSPGVMKYGYTF. The CDR3 DNA reads TGTGCCAGCAGTGACGACTCTCCCGGGGTAATGAAGTATGGCTACACCTTC.